The text below deals with one T cell receptor beta chain. The sample belongs to a study of blood T cell repertoires in COVID-19. About the research overall: COVID-19 samples collected from the United States, Italy and Spain covered acute and convalescent phases. The cDNA or gDNA used as material had been derived from T cells, B-cell-depleted T cells, or PBMCs.

TCRdb's table, derived via immunoSEQ multiplex PCR, lists solely in-frame clones and lacks some. The table includes roughly 120,000 clones, about nine tenths detected once. Trimming cost V 3 bases and J 2 bases; bases outside gene matches: 2. CDR1 is MRHNA and CDR2 is SNTAGT in the germline V gene. The length of the CDR3 is 14 residues. Source material: peripheral blood. This receptor was obtained from a human donor with active COVID-19. The donor label of this sample is uncertain. This chain joins TRBV6-4 and TRBJ2-3; 7 nucleotides line up with TRBD2. The CDR3 here is CASSEAGDTDTQYF. The CDR3, as DNA: TGTGCCAGCAGTGAGGCGGGAGACACAGATACGCAGTATTTT.